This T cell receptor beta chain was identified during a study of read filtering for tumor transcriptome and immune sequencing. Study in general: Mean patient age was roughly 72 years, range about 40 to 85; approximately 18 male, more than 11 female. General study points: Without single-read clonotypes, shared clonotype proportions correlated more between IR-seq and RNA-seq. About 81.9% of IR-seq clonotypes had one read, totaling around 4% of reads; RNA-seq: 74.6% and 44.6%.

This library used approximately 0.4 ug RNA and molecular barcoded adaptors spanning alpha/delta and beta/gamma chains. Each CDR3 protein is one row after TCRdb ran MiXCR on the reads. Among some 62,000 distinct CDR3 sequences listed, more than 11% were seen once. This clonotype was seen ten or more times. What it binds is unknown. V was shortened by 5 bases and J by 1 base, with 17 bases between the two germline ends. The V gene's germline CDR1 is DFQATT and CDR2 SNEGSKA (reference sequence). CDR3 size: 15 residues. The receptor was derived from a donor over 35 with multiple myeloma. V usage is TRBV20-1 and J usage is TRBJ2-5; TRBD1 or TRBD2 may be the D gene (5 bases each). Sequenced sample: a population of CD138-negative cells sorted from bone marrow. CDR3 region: CSAPPNRGPQETQYF. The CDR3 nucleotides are TGCAGTGCTCCCCCCAATCGGGGACCCCAAGAGACCCAGTACTTC.